Detailed here is one TCR beta chain. Its antigen remains unknown. A sample-barcoded 5' primer and a J-beta primer mix were used in a second PCR of roughly 7 to 11 cycles. Each TCR beta cDNA got a 12-nucleotide random molecular identifier. TCRdb called the 5' RACE reads again in MiXCR, with one record for every CDR3 protein. Counted here are more than 500,000 distinct CDR3 sequences, approximately 30% occurring once; the ten biggest clones make up less than 20%. This record belongs to a study of blood T cells in healthy people across ages. Study results and caveats: Considered underestimates were the diversity estimates obtained from one million T cells.

Isolating PBMCs gave at least 6.5 million of these cells per sample. The CDR3 is 13 residues long. V was cut by 8 bases and J by 4 bases, with 14 bases left in between. The germline V gene encodes CDR1 SGHTA and CDR2 FQGTGA. The chain employs TRBV7-3 and TRBJ1-1, with D perhaps matching TRBD1 (5 bases). The source of this sequence is a woman in her 70s in good health. Specimen: blood. In DNA form, the CDR3 reads TGTGCCAGCGGCGCCCGGGGGAGCACTGAAGCTTTCTTT. This sequence encodes CASGARGSTEAFF.